This T cell receptor (beta chain) was captured by sequencing in a study of memory B cells and T cells in multiple sclerosis (dated by TCRdb to the late 2010s). Some background on the complete study: The study compared the TCR beta repertoires of autoproliferating peripheral T cells with those of brain lesion-infiltrating T cells in multiple sclerosis patients. A couple of multiple sclerosis patients were included in the TCR sequencing because brain lesions obtained at autopsy or brain-infiltrating cells obtained from biopsy were available for them.

Spanning cysteine to phenylalanine, the CDR3 consists of 15 amino acids. The CDR3 DNA has 45 bases and is translated from base 1. Relative to germline, V is 2 bases shorter and J is 4 bases shorter, with 14 bases between their ends. Based on the germline V gene, the CDR1 and CDR2 sequences are KGHSH and LQKENI. Genomic DNA was extracted, and the immunoSEQ Platform was used to amplify TCRbeta CDR3 regions from that DNA. Multiplex PCR, high-throughput sequencing and a vendor bioinformatics pipeline were combined in the immunoSEQ assay. The authors' analysis ran thus. Non-productive sequences and CDR3s shorter than 4 amino acids were excluded, and clonotype frequencies were recalculated for each sample. Shared clonotypes were identified in immunoSEQ Analyzer 2.0 as identical CDR3 amino acid, V gene and J gene sequences. Repertoire overlap was normalized by dividing shared clonotype counts by the product of both clone-set sizes, with the result scaled by 1000 into arbitrary units. TCRdb carries this immuneACCESS record with in-frame sequences only. Its versions omit some clonotypes, under half of them owing to an unresolved V gene in the studies checked, with the rest unexplained. V and J calls and clone size are given by that table; D and trimming were obtained from the DNA. The sample data list about 32,000 clones, and about 84% of these were observed just once. The top ten clonotypes cover about 2.5% of the sample.

What the study reported, not specific to this receptor: Because clone-set sizes varied across compartments, the counts of shared clonotypes were affected, making normalization necessary.

For this clone: Its binding antigen is unknown. No base qualities exist here, and no much larger clone lies one base off it.

Autoproliferating (CFSEdim) and non-proliferating (CFSEhi) T cell fractions were sequenced separately after stimulus-free culture of CFSE-labeled PBMCs. Altogether, about 5.1x10^7 CFSE-labeled PBMCs were kept in culture for about 7 days with no stimulus, after which the replicate wells were combined. PBMCs were labeled with around 0.53 uM CFSE and cultured in serum-free AIM-V medium without exogenous stimuli. PBMCs were isolated by Ficoll density gradient centrifugation and were cryopreserved before use. Using a FACSAria III, live 7-AAD-negative cells were sorted, then washed with PBS and stored frozen at -80 degrees C as dry pellets.

This sequence was found in a human donor with multiple sclerosis. Sequencing input: PBMCs from blood kept in culture. The chain employs TRBV18 and TRBJ1-1; no D gene is confidently identified. Here the CDR3 is given as CASSPDGGGPTEAFF. The DNA is as follows: TGTGCCAGCTCACCAGATGGAGGAGGGCCCACTGAAGCTTTCTTT.